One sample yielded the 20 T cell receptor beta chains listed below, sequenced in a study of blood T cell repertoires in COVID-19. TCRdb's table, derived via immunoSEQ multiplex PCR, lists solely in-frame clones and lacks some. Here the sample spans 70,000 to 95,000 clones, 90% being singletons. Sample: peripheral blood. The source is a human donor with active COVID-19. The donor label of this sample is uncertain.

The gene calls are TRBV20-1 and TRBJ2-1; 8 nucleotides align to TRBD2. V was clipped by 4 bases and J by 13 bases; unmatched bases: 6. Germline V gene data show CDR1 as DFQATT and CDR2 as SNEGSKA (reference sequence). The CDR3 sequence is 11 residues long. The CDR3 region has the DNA TGCAGTGCTACCCACGGGACTAGTCAGTTCTTC. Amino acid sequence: CSATHGTSQFF.

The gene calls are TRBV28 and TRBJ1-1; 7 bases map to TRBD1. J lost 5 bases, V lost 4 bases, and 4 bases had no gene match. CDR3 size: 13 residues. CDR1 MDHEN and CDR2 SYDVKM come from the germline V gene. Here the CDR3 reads CASSSRGRTEAFF. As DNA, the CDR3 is TGTGCCAGCAGTTCCAGGGGGAGGACTGAAGCTTTCTTT.

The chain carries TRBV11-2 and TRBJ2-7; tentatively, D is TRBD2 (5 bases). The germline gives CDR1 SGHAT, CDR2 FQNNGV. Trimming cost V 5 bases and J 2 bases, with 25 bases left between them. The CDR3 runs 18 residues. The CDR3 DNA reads TGTGCCAGCAGCCCCCTCGGGCGGACTTCCTCGAATCCCTACGAGCAGTACTTC. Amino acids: CASSPLGRTSSNPYEQYF.

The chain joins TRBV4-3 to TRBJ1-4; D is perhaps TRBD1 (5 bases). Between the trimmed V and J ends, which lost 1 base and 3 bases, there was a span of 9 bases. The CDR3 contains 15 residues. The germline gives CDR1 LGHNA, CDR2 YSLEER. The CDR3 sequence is CASSQVHRPNEKLFF. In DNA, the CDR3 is TGCGCCAGCAGCCAAGTTCACAGGCCTAATGAAAAACTGTTTTTT.

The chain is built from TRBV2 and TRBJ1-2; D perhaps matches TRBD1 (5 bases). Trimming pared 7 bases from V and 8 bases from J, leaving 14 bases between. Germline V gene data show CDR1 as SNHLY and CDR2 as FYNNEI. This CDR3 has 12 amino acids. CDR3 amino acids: CASTRGGEGYTF. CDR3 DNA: TGTGCCAGCACTCGGGGAGGGGAAGGCTACACCTTC.

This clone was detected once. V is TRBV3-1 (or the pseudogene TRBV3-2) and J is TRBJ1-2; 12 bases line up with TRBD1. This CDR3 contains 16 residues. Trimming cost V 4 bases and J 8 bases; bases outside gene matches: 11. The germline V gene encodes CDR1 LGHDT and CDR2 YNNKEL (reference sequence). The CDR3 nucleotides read TGTGCCAGCAGCCGAATACAGGGACAGGGGGCGCGGGGCTACACCTTC. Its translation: CASSRIQGQGARGYTF.

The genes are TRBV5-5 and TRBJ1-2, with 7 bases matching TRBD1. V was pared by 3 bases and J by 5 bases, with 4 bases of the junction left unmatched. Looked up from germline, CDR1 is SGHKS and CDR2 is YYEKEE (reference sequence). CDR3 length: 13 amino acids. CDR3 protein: CASSSGTAYGYTF. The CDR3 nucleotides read TGTGCCAGCAGCTCCGGGACAGCTTATGGCTACACCTTC.

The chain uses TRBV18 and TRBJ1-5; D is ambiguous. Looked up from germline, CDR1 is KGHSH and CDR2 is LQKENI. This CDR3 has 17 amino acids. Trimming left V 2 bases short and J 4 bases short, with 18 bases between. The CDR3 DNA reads TGTGCCAGCTCACCAAGCCGGGTCAATGGACTAAATCAGCCCCAGCATTTT. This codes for CASSPSRVNGLNQPQHF.

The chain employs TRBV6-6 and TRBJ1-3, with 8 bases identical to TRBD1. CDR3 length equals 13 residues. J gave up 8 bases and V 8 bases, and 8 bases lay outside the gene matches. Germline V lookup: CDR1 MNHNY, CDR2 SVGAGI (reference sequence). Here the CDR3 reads CASGQGGADTIYF. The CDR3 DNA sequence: TGTGCCAGCGGACAGGGTGGGGCCGACACCATATATTTT.

The CDR3 sequence is CASSQNRATYEQYF. The CDR3, as DNA: TGCGCCAGCAGCCAAAACAGGGCGACCTACGAGCAGTACTTC. This chain uses TRBV4-3 with TRBJ2-7, with D perhaps TRBD1 (6 bases). This CDR3 spans 14 amino acids. Trimming took 2 bases from V and 2 from J, leaving 10 bases between them. From germline, CDR1 is LGHNA and CDR2 YSLEER.

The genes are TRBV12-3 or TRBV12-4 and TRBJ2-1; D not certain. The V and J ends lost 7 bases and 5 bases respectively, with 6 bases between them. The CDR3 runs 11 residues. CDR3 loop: CASKLNNEQFF. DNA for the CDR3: TGTGCCAGCAAACTAAACAATGAGCAGTTCTTC.

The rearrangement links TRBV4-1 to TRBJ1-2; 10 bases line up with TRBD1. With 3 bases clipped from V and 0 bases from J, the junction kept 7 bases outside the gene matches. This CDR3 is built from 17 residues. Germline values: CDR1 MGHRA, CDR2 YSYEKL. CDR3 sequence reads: CASSQRQGARTNYGYTF. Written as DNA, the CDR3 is TGCGCCAGCAGCCAGAGACAGGGGGCACGGACTAACTATGGCTACACCTTC.

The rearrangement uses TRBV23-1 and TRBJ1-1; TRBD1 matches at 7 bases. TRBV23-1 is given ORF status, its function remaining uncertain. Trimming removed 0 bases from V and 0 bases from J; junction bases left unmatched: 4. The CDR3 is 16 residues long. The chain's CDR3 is CASSQSPDRMNTEAFF. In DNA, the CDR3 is TGCGCCAGCAGTCAATCTCCGGACAGGATGAACACTGAAGCTTTCTTT.

CDR3 bases: TGTGCCAGCAGTGAAGCGGCAGGGAGGGCCTATAATGAAAAACTGTTTTTT. Translating gives CASSEAAGRAYNEKLFF. The V and J genes are TRBV6-1 and TRBJ1-4; a weak D match, TRBD1 (5 bases). The germline CDR1 and CDR2 sequences are MNHNS and SASEGT. V was trimmed by 0 bases and J by 4 bases, leaving 15 bases between them. CDR3 size: 17 residues.

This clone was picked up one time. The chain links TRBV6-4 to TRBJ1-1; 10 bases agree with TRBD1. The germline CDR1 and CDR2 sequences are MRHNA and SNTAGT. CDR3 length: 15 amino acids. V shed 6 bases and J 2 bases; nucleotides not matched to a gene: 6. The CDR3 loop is CASSRGQGVNTEAFF. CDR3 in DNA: TGTGCCAGCAGCCGCGGACAGGGGGTAAACACTGAAGCTTTCTTT.

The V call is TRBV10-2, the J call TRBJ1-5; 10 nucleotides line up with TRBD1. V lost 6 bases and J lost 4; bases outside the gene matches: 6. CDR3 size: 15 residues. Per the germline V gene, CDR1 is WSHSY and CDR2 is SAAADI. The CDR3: CASSARDRGNQPQHF. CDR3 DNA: TGCGCCAGCAGCGCTCGGGACAGGGGAAATCAGCCCCAGCATTTT.

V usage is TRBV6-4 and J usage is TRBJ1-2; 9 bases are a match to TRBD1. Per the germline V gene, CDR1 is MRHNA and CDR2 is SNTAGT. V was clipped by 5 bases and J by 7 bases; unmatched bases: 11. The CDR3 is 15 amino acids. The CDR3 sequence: CASSQGYRGLAGYTF. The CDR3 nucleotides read TGTGCCAGCAGTCAGGGGTACAGGGGGCTAGCTGGCTACACCTTC.

In DNA, the CDR3 is TGCGCCAGCAGCCGATCCGCGGGGCCGAGCACAGATACGCAGTATTTT. Encoded protein: CASSRSAGPSTDTQYF. The chain has TRBV4-3 and TRBJ2-3; a possible D gene is TRBD2 (6 bases). V was cut by 4 bases and J by 0 bases, with 14 bases left in between. This CDR3 comprises 16 residues. Germline V gene sequence: CDR1 LGHNA, CDR2 YSLEER.

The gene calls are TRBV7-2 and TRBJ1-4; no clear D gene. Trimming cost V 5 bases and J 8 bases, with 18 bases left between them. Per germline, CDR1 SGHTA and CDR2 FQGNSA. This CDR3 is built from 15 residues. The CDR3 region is CASSPAGGFYEKLFF. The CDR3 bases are TGTGCCAGCAGCCCCGCCGGAGGGTTTTACGAAAAACTGTTTTTT.

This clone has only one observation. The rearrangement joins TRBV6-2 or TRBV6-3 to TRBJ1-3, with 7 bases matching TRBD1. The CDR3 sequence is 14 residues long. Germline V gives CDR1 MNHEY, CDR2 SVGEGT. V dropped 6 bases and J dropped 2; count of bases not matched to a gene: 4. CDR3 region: CASSRGTAGNTIYF. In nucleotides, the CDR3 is TGTGCCAGCAGCAGGGGGACAGCTGGAAACACCATATATTTT.